These 18 T cell receptor beta chains came from one sample sequenced in a study of T cell responses to AZD1222 COVID-19 vaccine. Sequencing used immunoSEQ multiplex PCR; TCRdb keeps in-frame clones, though not all of them. The repertoire consists of approximately 150,000 clones, with 70% to 90% occurring once and the leading ten covering 2.5% to 3.5%. The sample in question was peripheral blood, obtained on day 0 of AZD1222 vaccination. All receptors derive from an adult in good health.

The chain joins TRBV7-2 to TRBJ2-7, with TRBD2 identical over 8 bases. Unmatched junction bases numbered 5, after V lost 1 base and J lost 0 bases. The CDR3 runs to 16 residues. Germline assignment: CDR1 SGHTA and CDR2 FQGNSA. This chain's CDR3 is CASSLGGGRTSYEQYF. The CDR3 DNA reads as TGTGCCAGCAGCTTAGGCGGGGGGAGGACCTCCTACGAGCAGTACTTC.

The rearrangement links TRBV7-2 to TRBJ2-2; D is possibly TRBD1 (6 bases). Germline values: CDR1 SGHTA, CDR2 FQGNSA. Trimming left V 5 bases short and J 2 bases short, with 15 bases between. The CDR3 length is 16 residues. CDR3 sequence reads: CASSPRTVTNTGELFF. DNA of the CDR3: TGTGCCAGCAGCCCACGGACAGTTACAAACACCGGGGAGCTGTTTTTT.

V gene TRBV18 combines with J gene TRBJ2-1; possibly TRBD1 for D (6 bases). Trimming stripped 3 bases from V and 4 bases from J, with 10 bases between. Germline CDR1 KGHSH, CDR2 LQKENI. This CDR3 comprises 14 residues. CDR3 loop: CASSPGQGYNEQFF. CDR3 sequence (DNA): TGTGCCAGCTCACCGGGGCAGGGGTACAATGAGCAGTTCTTC.

The V gene is TRBV5-5, the J gene TRBJ1-6; 10 bases align to TRBD1. CDR1 is SGHKS, CDR2 YYEKEE, per germline (reference sequence). The CDR3 consists of 15 residues. V lost 4 bases, J lost 10 bases, and 8 bases stayed unmatched. The CDR3 spells CASSPRGDRGSPLHF. CDR3 bases: TGTGCCAGCAGCCCCCGTGGGGACAGGGGATCACCCCTCCACTTT.

The chain carries TRBV2 and TRBJ2-7; TRBD1 matches 11 bases. The CDR3 has 15 amino acids. The trim removed 1 base at V and 3 bases at J, leaving 2 bases unmatched. Germline assignment: CDR1 SNHLY and CDR2 FYNNEI. The CDR3 sequence: CASSEGGQGVYEQYF. Written as DNA, the CDR3 is TGTGCCAGCAGTGAAGGGGGACAGGGGGTCTACGAGCAGTACTTC.

The rearrangement joins TRBV5-5 to TRBJ2-7; 8 bases match TRBD1. This CDR3 has 14 amino acids. CDR1 SGHKS and CDR2 YYEKEE come from the germline V gene (reference sequence). Unmatched junction bases numbered 1, after V lost 0 bases and J lost 2 bases. CDR3 protein: CASSLGTGPYEQYF. The CDR3, as DNA: TGTGCCAGCAGCTTGGGGACAGGGCCCTACGAGCAGTACTTC.

The chain is built from TRBV29-1 and TRBJ2-5, with 7 bases aligning to TRBD2. Germline CDR1 and CDR2: SQVTM and ANQGSEA. J lost 1 base, V lost 3 bases, and 2 bases had no gene match. The CDR3 runs to 13 residues. The chain's CDR3 is CSVDERGQETQYF. The DNA for the CDR3 is TGCAGCGTTGATGAGCGGGGCCAAGAGACCCAGTACTTC.

This chain uses TRBV2 with TRBJ1-2, with D possibly matching TRBD1 (5 bases). The germline CDR1 and CDR2 sequences are SNHLY and FYNNEI. This CDR3 has 16 residues. V was cut by 0 bases and J by 7 bases, with 18 bases left in between. CDR3 sequence: CASSEAGGRHLSGYTF. Here the CDR3 DNA reads TGTGCCAGCAGTGAAGCTGGGGGGAGACACCTCTCTGGCTACACCTTC.

Only one count was recorded for this clone. V usage is TRBV4-2 and J usage is TRBJ1-1; 9 bases are a match to TRBD1. This CDR3 is built from 17 residues. The ends lost 4 bases at V and 1 base at J; junction bases unmatched: 10. Germline lookup yields CDR1 LGHNA and CDR2 YNFKEQ. The CDR3 DNA sequence: TGTGCCAGCAGCCCACGCCACACAGGGGGCCCGAACACTGAAGCTTTCTTT. Its protein product is CASSPRHTGGPNTEAFF.

This clone has only one observation. V is TRBV4-1 and J is TRBJ1-5; D not resolved. Germline V CDR1 and CDR2: MGHRA, YSYEKL. V lost 0 bases and J lost 6, with 15 bases in between. CDR3 length equals 16 residues. As DNA, the CDR3 is TGCGCCAGCAGCCAAGATTTAGGAGCTCCCGTTCAGCCCCAGCATTTT. The encoded protein is CASSQDLGAPVQPQHF.

J is TRBJ1-1 and V is TRBV18; perhaps TRBD1 as D (5 bases). The V end was cut by 3 bases, the J end by 7 bases, with 9 bases between. Per germline, CDR1 KGHSH and CDR2 LQKENI. The length of the CDR3 is 12 residues. Here the CDR3 reads CASSPDSVEAFF. For the CDR3, the DNA is TGTGCCAGCTCACCTGACAGCGTTGAAGCTTTCTTT.

V and J are TRBV5-4 and TRBJ1-1; no clear D gene. The germline V gene has CDR1 SGHNT and CDR2 YYREEE (reference sequence). V lost 5 bases to trimming and J lost 2 bases, with 13 bases between them. The CDR3 totals 14 residues. CDR3 DNA: TGTGCCAGCAGACCGGCAGAGAGAAACACTGAAGCTTTCTTT. The encoded protein is CASRPAERNTEAFF.

This chain connects TRBV11-1 to TRBJ2-3, with TRBD2 as a possible D gene (5 bases). CDR3 length: 15 amino acids. V was trimmed by 5 bases and J by 5 bases, leaving 17 bases between them. Germline V gene lookup returns CDR1 SGHAT and CDR2 FQDESV (reference sequence). DNA for the CDR3: TGTGCCAGCAGCCTGAACCGCGGACTTTTAGATACGCAGTATTTT. This gives the protein CASSLNRGLLDTQYF.

The chain joins TRBV4-1 to TRBJ2-6; possible D gene TRBD2, 5 bases. Looked up from germline, CDR1 is MGHRA and CDR2 is YSYEKL. The CDR3 runs to 16 residues. Between the trimmed V and J ends, which lost 7 bases and 3 bases, there was a span of 16 bases. The CDR3 region is CASKLREGSGANVLTF. As DNA, the CDR3 is TGCGCCAGCAAGCTACGCGAGGGAAGTGGGGCCAACGTCCTGACTTTC.

This chain links TRBV24-1 with TRBJ1-2; TRBD1 agrees at 12 bases. The CDR3 sequence is 16 residues long. With V trimmed by 4 bases and J by 4 bases, 6 bases remained unmatched. CDR1 and CDR2 (germline): KGHDR, SFDVKD. CDR3 in DNA: TGTGCCACCAGTGACCCCGGGACAGGGGGCGGCTATGGCTACACCTTC. Amino acid sequence: CATSDPGTGGGYGYTF.

The J gene is TRBJ1-2, the V gene TRBV4-3; 8 bases align to TRBD1. The ends lost 0 bases at V and 6 bases at J; junction bases unmatched: 6. Germline-derived CDR1 and CDR2 are LGHNA and YSLEER. This CDR3 has 15 residues. The CDR3 protein is CASSQDSVRGHGYTF. The CDR3 coding sequence is TGCGCCAGCAGCCAAGATTCTGTCAGGGGGCATGGCTACACCTTC.

This sequence joins TRBV6-1 and TRBJ2-7; possible D gene TRBD1, 5 bases. The CDR3 runs 16 residues. Germline V gene lookup returns CDR1 MNHNS and CDR2 SASEGT. V was clipped by 3 bases and J by 1 base, with 16 bases between them. The CDR3, as DNA: TGTGCCAGCAGTGATGGGGCCCCGGGCTCTTCCTACGAGCAGTACTTC. It translates to CASSDGAPGSSYEQYF.

This chain joins TRBV6-5 and TRBJ1-1, with a weak D call TRBD1 (6 bases). The V end was cut by 4 bases, the J end by 5 bases, with 14 bases between. Germline V gene sequence: CDR1 MNHEY, CDR2 SVGAGI. CDR3 length equals 14 residues. The DNA of the CDR3 is TGTGCCAGCAGTTTATCACAAGGGGGGACTGAAGCTTTCTTT. Translating it yields CASSLSQGGTEAFF.